This T cell receptor beta chain emerged from a study of T cell responses to AZD1222 COVID-19 vaccine. The CDR3 covers 13 residues. V lost 4 bases and J 6 bases, leaving 13 bases between the germline ends. Per the germline V gene, CDR1 is SGHNT and CDR2 is YYREEE (reference sequence). Findings and caveats of the study: Across spike, vaccine-associated CD4 TCRs were found, dominant at 160-218 and 743-854.

Profiling relied on immunoSEQ multiplex PCR, and the TCRdb table lists in-frame clones only, not all of them. The data show roughly 200,000 clones, about 93% seen once. On this clone itself: The antigen is not known.

The chain links TRBV5-4 to TRBJ1-1; TRBD1 is a possible D gene (6 bases). The material sequenced was peripheral blood, taken 28 days after the second dose of the MenACWY control vaccine. The TCR comes from an adult who received the MenACWY meningococcal vaccine as a control. The CDR3 sequence: CASSQRTDAEAFF. For the CDR3, the DNA is TGTGCCAGCAGCCAGCGGACAGACGCTGAAGCTTTCTTT.